These 13 T cell receptor beta chains came from one sample sequenced in a study of T cell responses to AZD1222 COVID-19 vaccine. TCRdb's table, derived via immunoSEQ multiplex PCR, lists solely in-frame clones and lacks some. Counted here are around 110,000 clones, more than 85% occurring once; the ten biggest clones make up around 7%. Sample: peripheral blood, taken on day 0 of AZD1222 vaccination. The receptor source for this set is an adult in good health.

The chain joins TRBV11-3 to TRBJ2-1; either TRBD1 or TRBD2 may fit D (6 bases each). The CDR3 has 14 amino acids. The V end was cut by 5 bases, the J end by 9 bases, with 17 bases between. Germline V CDR1 and CDR2: SGHNT, YENEEA. The CDR3: CASSPRGPVSEQFF. As DNA, the CDR3 is TGTGCCAGCAGCCCCCGGGGGCCCGTTTCTGAGCAGTTCTTC. The full variable domain, with the rest looked up from reference TRBV11-3 and TRBJ2-1, is EAGVVQSPRYKIIEKKQPVAFWCNPISGHNTLYWYLQNLGQGPELLIRYENEEAVDDSQLPKDRFSAERLKGVDSTLKIQPAELGDSAVYLCASSPRGPVSEQFFGPGTRLTVL.

The chain couples TRBV28 to TRBJ1-1; a weak D match, TRBD1 (5 bases). Germline lookup yields CDR1 MDHEN and CDR2 SYDVKM. The ends were cut back, 5 bases at V and 2 bases at J, with 12 bases in the middle. CDR3 length: 14 amino acids. CDR3 in DNA: TGTGCCAGCAGTGCCCCGACAGAAAACACTGAAGCTTTCTTT. Its translation: CASSAPTENTEAFF.

The CDR3 DNA follows: TGTGCCACCAGCACAGGCGCCTCCTACGAGCAGTACTTC. Translated: CATSTGASYEQYF. The chain is built from TRBV15 and TRBJ2-7, with D hard to call. Trimming pared 4 bases from V and 0 bases from J, leaving 7 bases between. Germline assignment: CDR1 LNHNV and CDR2 YYDKDF (reference sequence). The CDR3 totals 13 residues. Supplemented by reference TRBV15 and TRBJ2-7, the full variable domain reads DAMVIQNPRYQVTQFGKPVTLSCSQTLNHNVMYWYQQKSSQAPKLLFHYYDKDFNNEADTPDNFQSRRPNTSFCFLDIRSPGLGDTAMYLCATSTGASYEQYFGPGTRLTVT.

This clone was observed a handful of times. The chain carries TRBV2 and TRBJ1-3; no clear D. Deletions cut 6 bases from V and 10 bases from J, with 16 bases between. The germline CDR1 and CDR2 sequences are SNHLY and FYNNEI. This CDR3 contains 13 residues. The CDR3 DNA follows: TGTGCCAGCAGCCCAGGTTGGGGTCTGACCATATATTTT. Its translation: CASSPGWGLTIYF.

The sample holds a few counts of this clone. The V gene is TRBV4-1, the J gene TRBJ1-6; perhaps TRBD1 as D (5 bases). V was shortened by 0 bases and J by 10 bases, with 13 bases between the two germline ends. CDR1 and CDR2 (germline): MGHRA, YSYEKL. The CDR3 sequence is 15 residues long. CDR3 bases: TGCGCCAGCAGCCAAGATCGCCAGGGCGGCTCACCCCTCCACTTT. Its translation is CASSQDRQGGSPLHF.

CDR3 loop: CASSPRTGFVTDTQYF. DNA of the CDR3: TGTGCCAGCAGCCCTCGGACAGGGTTTGTGACAGATACGCAGTATTTT. V usage is TRBV9 and J usage is TRBJ2-3; 8 bases agree with TRBD1. Trimming at V came to 4 bases and at J to 3 bases, leaving 10 bases not matched to a gene. CDR3 length: 16 residues. Germline values: CDR1 SGDLS, CDR2 YYNGEE.

CDR3 region: CASSPGTSRGGTDTQYF. CDR3 DNA: TGTGCCAGCAGCCCCGGGACTAGCAGGGGGGGCACAGATACGCAGTATTTT. The chain combines TRBV5-4 with TRBJ2-3; 9 bases are shared with TRBD2. This CDR3 is 17 amino acids long. Trimming at V came to 4 bases and at J to 1 base, leaving 10 bases not matched to a gene. The germline gives CDR1 SGHNT, CDR2 YYREEE (reference sequence).

The gene calls are TRBV18 and TRBJ2-2; D is possibly TRBD1 or TRBD2 (5 bases each). The CDR3 covers 13 residues. Germline values: CDR1 KGHSH, CDR2 LQKENI. Trimming cost V 3 bases and J 6 bases, with 8 bases left between them. The CDR3: CASSPWGPGELFF. The CDR3 bases are TGTGCCAGCTCACCCTGGGGACCCGGGGAGCTGTTTTTT.

The genes are TRBV19 and TRBJ1-3; a weak D match, TRBD1 (6 bases). The CDR3 is 16 amino acids. Germline assignment: CDR1 LNHDA and CDR2 SQIVND (reference sequence). V gave up 5 bases and J gave up 4 bases, with 18 bases separating them. Written as DNA, the CDR3 is TGTGCCAGTAGTTCCACGGACAGATGGGTGGGAAACACCATATATTTT. Translating gives CASSSTDRWVGNTIYF.

This clone was seen only once. V usage is TRBV11-3 and J usage is TRBJ1-6; possible D gene TRBD1, 6 bases. V gave up 1 base and J gave up 7 bases, with 14 bases separating them. In germline, CDR1 is SGHNT, CDR2 YENEEA. The CDR3 extends over 16 amino acids. The CDR3 nucleotides read TGTGCCAGCAGCTTAGTTTTTCGGCAGGGGAATTCACCCCTCCACTTT. Translation: CASSLVFRQGNSPLHF.

The DNA for the CDR3 is TGTGCCAGTAGTATCAGGACAAAGGGGAATGAGCAGTTCTTC. It codes for CASSIRTKGNEQFF. The gene calls are TRBV19 and TRBJ2-1; weak D call: TRBD1 (5 bases). The CDR3 covers 14 residues. V lost 3 bases and J 7 bases, leaving 13 bases between the germline ends. Germline lookup yields CDR1 LNHDA and CDR2 SQIVND (reference sequence).

This rearrangement joins TRBV30 to TRBJ1-5, with 8 bases lining up with TRBD1. This CDR3 contains 11 residues. CDR1 GTSNPN and CDR2 SVGIG come from the germline V gene (reference sequence). J lost 11 bases, V lost 1 base, and 1 base had no gene match. CDR3 DNA: TGTGCCTGGAGTGGGGGACAGGCCCAGCATTTT. Protein: CAWSGGQAQHF.

V gene TRBV19 combines with J gene TRBJ2-5; D is tentatively TRBD1 or TRBD2 (6 bases each). V was clipped by 1 base and J by 4 bases, with 13 bases between them. Germline CDR1 LNHDA, CDR2 SQIVND (reference sequence). This CDR3 spans 15 amino acids. For the CDR3, the DNA is TGTGCCAGTAGTATAGGGGCAGGGGAGGCAGAGACCCAGTACTTC. Translated, it gives CASSIGAGEAETQYF.